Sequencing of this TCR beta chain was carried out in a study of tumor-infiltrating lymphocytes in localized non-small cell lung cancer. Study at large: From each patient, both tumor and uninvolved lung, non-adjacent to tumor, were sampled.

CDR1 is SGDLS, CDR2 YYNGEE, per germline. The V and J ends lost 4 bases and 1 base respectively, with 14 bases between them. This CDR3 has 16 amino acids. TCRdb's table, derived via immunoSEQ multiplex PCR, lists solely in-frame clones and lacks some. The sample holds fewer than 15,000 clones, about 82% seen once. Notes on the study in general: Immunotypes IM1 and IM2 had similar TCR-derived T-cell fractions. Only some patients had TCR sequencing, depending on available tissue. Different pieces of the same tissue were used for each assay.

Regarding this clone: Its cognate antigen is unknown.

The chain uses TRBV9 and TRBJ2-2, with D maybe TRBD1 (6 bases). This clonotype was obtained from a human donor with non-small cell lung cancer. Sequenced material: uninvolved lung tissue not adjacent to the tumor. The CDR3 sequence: CASSPRGFVNTGELFF. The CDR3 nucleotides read TGTGCCAGCAGCCCTAGGGGGTTCGTGAACACCGGGGAGCTGTTTTTT.